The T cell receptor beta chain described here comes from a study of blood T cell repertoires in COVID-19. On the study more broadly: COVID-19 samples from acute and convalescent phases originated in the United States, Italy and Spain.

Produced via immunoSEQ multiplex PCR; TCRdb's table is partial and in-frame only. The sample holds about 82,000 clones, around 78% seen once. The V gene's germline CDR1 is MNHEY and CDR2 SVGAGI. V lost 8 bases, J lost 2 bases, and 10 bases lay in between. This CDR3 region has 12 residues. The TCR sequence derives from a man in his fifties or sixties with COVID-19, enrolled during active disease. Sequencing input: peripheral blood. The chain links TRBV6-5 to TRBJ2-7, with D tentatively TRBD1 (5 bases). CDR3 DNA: TGTGCCAGCGGGAAGGGGACCTACGAGCAGTACTTC. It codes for CASGKGTYEQYF.